This TCR beta chain was obtained from a study of tissue T cells after allogeneic stem cell transplantation. This clone has just a few counts. Its antigen remains unidentified. Germline and genes: mouse. The read finishes 1 residue shy of the CDR3 end, and the germline J gene is used to complete it. The V and J ends lost 0 bases and 4 bases respectively, with 13 bases between them. This CDR3 has 14 residues. Germline values: CDR1 GFQATS, CDR2 STVNSAI. The protocol was immunoSEQ multiplex PCR, while the TCRdb copy is restricted to in-frame clones and leaves out a portion. There are about 17,000 clones in the sample; roughly two thirds occur only once, and around 0.93% lies in the top ten. Whole-study results and caveats: Limitations included a small, clinically heterogeneous cohort and limited sampling depth. Only a limited share of tissue TCRs appeared in blood or spleen.

V usage is TRBV20 and J usage is TRBJ2-7; D may match TRBD1 or TRBD2 (5 bases each). The TCR sequence derives from a female BALB/c mouse in good health. MHC haplotype of the mouse line: H2-d. Sequencing used spleen. This chain's CDR3 is CGARDRRGGYEQYF. The covered CDR3 bases are TGTGGTGCTAGGGATCGGAGGGGCGGGTATGAACAGTAC.